These T cell receptor beta chains were read from a single sample in a study of radiotherapy plus CTLA-4 blockade in lung cancer. This table comes from immunoSEQ multiplex PCR, and its TCRdb copy is limited to in-frame clones, with some not included. The sample contains about 80,000 clones, roughly 80% of which appear only once. The sequences come from peripheral blood, collected from a patient treated with radiotherapy plus ipilimumab. Source of these receptors: a human donor with non-small cell lung cancer who had stable disease on radiotherapy plus ipilimumab. Both conserved end residues are part of each CDR3. A D gene is named only where the DNA matches it firmly. Clone size, where shown, is once, few, many, or a class for clones that have expanded.

J gene	V gene	D gene	clone size	CDR3 DNA	CDR3 protein
TRBJ1-1	TRBV21-1	NA	once	TGTGCCAGCAGCAAAGGGGACACTGAAGCTTTCTTT	CASSKGDTEAFF
TRBJ1-6	TRBV7-9	NA	NA	TGTGCCAGCAGCTTAGTCCGGCGCGGGCAGGGACATAATTCACCCCTCCACTTT	CASSLVRRGQGHNSPLHF
TRBJ2-2	TRBV12-5	NA	NA	TGTGCTAGTGGCAGCACCGGGGAGCTGTTTTTT	CASGSTGELFF
TRBJ2-2	TRBV13	TRBD1	NA	TGTGCCAGCAGCGATCCGACCGGGACAGGGGGTTGGACCGGGGAGCTGTTTTTT	CASSDPTGTGGWTGELFF
TRBJ1-3	TRBV9	TRBD1	NA	TGTGCCAGCGATCCCGGGACAGGGGGCTTCGGAAACACCATATATTTT	CASDPGTGGFGNTIYF
TRBJ2-7	TRBV7-2	NA	NA	TGTGCCAGCAGCGGGAGCGCCAGTTCCTACGAGCAGTACTTC	CASSGSASSYEQYF
TRBJ1-5	TRBV18	NA	NA	TGTGCCAGCTCACCAAGCCTCGACCGCGGATACAATCAGCCCCAGCATTTT	CASSPSLDRGYNQPQHF
TRBJ1-2	TRBV6-1	NA	NA	TGTGCCAGCAGTGAAGCCCGCAGAGATGCATATGGCTACACCTTC	CASSEARRDAYGYTF
TRBJ1-1	TRBV19	NA	NA	TGTGCCAGTAGTATCGAGGGCCTCACTGAAGCTTTCTTT	CASSIEGLTEAFF
TRBJ2-3	TRBV6-1	TRBD2	NA	TGTGCCAGCAGTGAAGCATCGGTAGCGGGAGCAGCTAGCACAGATACGCAGTATTTT	CASSEASVAGAASTDTQYF